The entry that follows covers one T cell receptor (beta chain) sequence. The entry originates in a study of shared clonotypes between healthy human individuals. Germline V gene sequence: CDR1 SGHVS, CDR2 FQNEAQ. The CDR3 is 15 amino acids. The junction had 4 bases not matched to a gene; V was cut back by 0 bases and J by 8 bases. Only in-frame clones appear in the TCRdb table, and some are missing; sequencing was by immunoSEQ multiplex PCR. Seen here are fewer than 1.4 million clones, about 84% observed once, and the top ten hold roughly 0.65%. The material sequenced was memory CD4+ T cells from PBMCs. Subset in this sample: CD45RA-negative fraction. V and J are TRBV7-8 and TRBJ1-4, with 9 positions matching TRBD1. The sequence was obtained from a man younger than 35 in good health. Some clones in this sample may be carry-over from other donors' samples. The CDR3 protein is CASSLAGTGREKLFF. The CDR3 nucleotides read TGTGCCAGCAGCTTAGCCGGGACAGGGCGCGAAAAACTGTTTTTT.